The clone carrying this T cell receptor beta chain was picked up a small number of times. This CDR3 region has 14 residues. Per germline, CDR1 MNHNS and CDR2 SASEGT. V was clipped by 4 bases and J by 5 bases, with 14 bases between them. The data were taken from a study of CD8 T cells in ankylosing spondylitis. One entry per CDR3 protein, called by TCRdb with MiXCR from the 5' RACE reads. The sample lists hundreds of thousands of distinct CDR3 sequences, around 25% occurring once. This clonotype was obtained from a male donor with ankylosing spondylitis or in good health (not recorded which). The chain recombines TRBV6-1 with TRBJ2-5, with no clear D. The source material was blood, either unsorted or a sorted T cell fraction (not recorded which). CDR3 DNA: TGTGCCAGCAGTGGGCACAGCTCCAGGGAGACCCAGTACTTC. Translation gives CASSGHSSRETQYF.